This entry is about one T cell receptor (beta chain). Its antigen is undetermined. Time point reported: pre-sensitization, week 0. The treatment here: therapeutic diphenylcyclopropenone sensitization with weekly scalp DPC. Researchers sampled blood before each patch test went on. The entry originates in a study of human T cells and chemical hapten exposure. Points from the study as a whole: Significantly more large CDR3 similarity clusters arose among expanded TCRs than among controls. Patch test score tracked positively with PT1 expanded TCR counts. There was no change with DPC sensitization in TCRs above 1 in 1000 frequency.

In TCRdb, the RACE reads were re-called with MiXCR into one record per CDR3 protein. The sample consists of fewer than 150,000 distinct CDR3 sequences, roughly 14% of them appearing once. The sequence came from a woman under 30 with alopecia areata. Some clones in this sample may be carry-over from other donors' samples. The material sequenced was whole blood, taken in connection with sensitization to the hapten diphenylcyclopropenone (DPC).

This chain's CDR3 is CASSAIGQGVVVEQFF. The CDR3 DNA reads as TGTGCCAGCAGCGCAATCGGACAGGGGGTTGTTGTTGAGCAGTTCTTC. This rearrangement joins TRBV3-1 to TRBJ2-1; 10 nucleotides match TRBD1. V gave up 5 bases and J gave up 9 bases; unmatched junction bases: 13. This CDR3 contains 16 residues. In germline, CDR1 is LGHDT, CDR2 YNNKEL (reference sequence).